The 27 T cell receptor beta chains below come from one sample, sequenced in a study of blood T cell repertoires in COVID-19 (dated by TCRdb to 2020 to 2022). Library construction relied on the immunoSEQ multiplex PCR assay. TCRdb re-hosts the immuneACCESS table, in-frame sequences only. Its copies lack some clones; in the studies checked, an unresolved V gene accounts for under half of them, and the cause for the rest is not known. The sample includes about 110,000 clones, with less than 85% observed a single time. The ten largest clones represent roughly 4% of the sample. Source material: peripheral blood. The receptor source for this set is a human donor in a cohort sampled during active or convalescent COVID-19.

This sequence joins TRBV10-2 and TRBJ2-3, with D tentatively TRBD2 (6 bases). The CDR3 consists of 16 residues. CDR1 and CDR2 (germline): WSHSY, SAAADI. V was shortened by 4 bases and J by 0 bases, with 14 bases between the two germline ends. CDR3 sequence: CASSGERAFSTDTQYF. CDR3 coding DNA: TGCGCCAGCAGTGGGGAGCGGGCCTTTAGCACAGATACGCAGTATTTT.

The chain links TRBV5-1 to TRBJ2-7; 7 bases match TRBD1. After removal of 2 bases from V and 5 bases from J, the junction contained 4 bases not matched to a gene. The CDR3 has 13 residues. Germline lookup yields CDR1 SGHRS and CDR2 YFSETQ. CDR3 region: CASSLQGSHEQYF. CDR3 nucleotide sequence: TGCGCCAGCAGCTTACAGGGGAGCCACGAGCAGTACTTC.

The rearrangement joins TRBV20-1 to TRBJ1-2; D is uncertain. The CDR3 totals 13 residues. Germline V lookup: CDR1 DFQATT, CDR2 SNEGSKA (reference sequence). With 3 bases removed from V and 4 bases from J, the gap between germline ends came to 12 bases. The CDR3 spells CSASFGRFYGYTF. DNA for the CDR3: TGCAGTGCTAGTTTTGGCAGGTTCTATGGCTACACCTTC.

This clone was counted a single time. The chain couples TRBV19 to TRBJ2-7; D might be TRBD2 (7 bases). V was pared by 5 bases and J by 2 bases, with 19 bases between. The CDR3 runs 16 residues. Germline-derived CDR1 and CDR2 are LNHDA and SQIVND (reference sequence). For the CDR3, the DNA is TGTGCCAGTAGTGTCCGAGGGGGGGCGCCTACCTACGAGCAGTACTTC. It encodes CASSVRGGAPTYEQYF.

The rearrangement joins TRBV4-1 to TRBJ1-1, with no clear D. Germline lookup yields CDR1 MGHRA and CDR2 YSYEKL. Trimming removed 4 bases at V and 0 bases at J, with 12 bases between. The CDR3 extends over 15 amino acids. The chain's CDR3 is CASSPTGSLNTEAFF. Written as DNA, the CDR3 is TGCGCCAGCAGCCCAACCGGGAGCCTGAACACTGAAGCTTTCTTT.

This clone was found a few times. The chain is built from TRBV18 and TRBJ2-5; 7 nucleotides align to TRBD1. The V and J ends lost 3 bases and 2 bases, in that order; junction bases with no gene match: 3. Germline V gene sequence: CDR1 KGHSH, CDR2 LQKENI. The CDR3 sequence is 14 residues long. This CDR3 is CASSPGQVQETQYF. In DNA form, the CDR3 reads TGTGCCAGCTCACCTGGACAGGTGCAAGAGACCCAGTACTTC.

This rearrangement joins TRBV6-5 to TRBJ2-7, with 14 nucleotides matching TRBD2. Trimming at V came to 6 bases and at J to 2 bases, leaving 3 bases not matched to a gene. CDR1 and CDR2 from the germline V gene are MNHEY and SVGAGI. The CDR3 is 15 amino acids. The CDR3 nucleotides are TGTGCCAGCAGGGGACTAGCGGGAGTCCCCTACGAGCAGTACTTC. This gives the protein CASRGLAGVPYEQYF.

The chain's CDR3 is CASSLRDRVQGNTIYF. The CDR3 DNA sequence: TGTGCCAGCAGCCTCCGGGACAGGGTGCAAGGAAACACCATATATTTT. This sequence joins TRBV7-2 and TRBJ1-3; 9 bases match TRBD1. V trimming: 5 bases; J trimming: 4 bases; junction bases outside the gene matches: 9. The CDR3 is made up of 16 amino acids. The germline CDR1 and CDR2 sequences are SGHTA and FQGNSA.

The V call is TRBV7-2, the J call TRBJ2-7; D is perhaps TRBD2 (5 bases). The CDR3 consists of 15 residues. The V end lost 1 base, the J end lost 7 bases, and 17 bases lay between the germline ends. From germline, CDR1 is SGHTA and CDR2 FQGNSA. The DNA of the CDR3 is TGTGCCAGCAGCTTAGAGTACGGCCCCTCGGGGGAGCAGTACTTC. Residues: CASSLEYGPSGEQYF.

The V call is TRBV24-1, the J call TRBJ2-3; a possible D gene is TRBD2 (6 bases). The CDR3 totals 13 residues. Trimming removed 5 bases at V and 9 bases at J, with 14 bases between. In germline, CDR1 is KGHDR, CDR2 SFDVKD. CDR3 sequence (DNA): TGTGCCACCAGTGTTTCACCGCGGGACACGCAGTATTTT. Amino acid sequence: CATSVSPRDTQYF.

V is TRBV30 and J is TRBJ1-1; D is possibly TRBD1 (6 bases). There are 11 residues in the CDR3. Trimming cost V 6 bases and J 4 bases, with 9 bases left between them. Germline CDR1 and CDR2: GTSNPN and SVGIG (reference sequence). This CDR3 is CACLRGTEAFF. The CDR3 DNA reads TGTGCCTGCCTCAGGGGCACTGAAGCTTTCTTT.

The chain's CDR3 is CASSVMGHPGGEAFF. DNA for the CDR3: TGTGCCAGCAGCGTTATGGGACATCCTGGCGGAGAAGCTTTCTTT. The rearrangement links TRBV9 to TRBJ1-1; possibly TRBD1 for D (6 bases). The ends were cut back, 2 bases at V and 8 bases at J, with 19 bases in the middle. In germline, CDR1 is SGDLS, CDR2 YYNGEE. The CDR3 has 15 residues.

This rearrangement joins TRBV18 to TRBJ2-3; 8 positions agree with TRBD2. The V gene end was trimmed by 0 bases and the J gene end by 4 bases; junction bases not matched to a gene: 3. The germline V gene encodes CDR1 KGHSH and CDR2 LQKENI. The length of the CDR3 is 15 residues. CDR3 loop: CASSPPAGGPDTQYF. Here the CDR3 DNA reads TGTGCCAGCTCACCACCGGCGGGAGGCCCAGATACGCAGTATTTT.

V usage is TRBV18 and J usage is TRBJ1-4, with D hard to call. The length of the CDR3 is 14 residues. The V and J ends lost 0 bases and 7 bases respectively, with 9 bases between them. The germline V gene has CDR1 KGHSH and CDR2 LQKENI. The CDR3 is CASSPPGGSEKLFF. CDR3 nucleotide sequence: TGTGCCAGCTCACCACCGGGAGGGTCTGAAAAACTGTTTTTT. The full variable domain, in which reference TRBV18 and TRBJ1-4 provide the parts outside the CDR3, is NAGVMQNPRHLVRRRGQEARLRCSPMKGHSHVYWYRQLPEEGLKFMVYLQKENIIDESGMPKERFSAEFPKEGPSILRIQQVVRGDSAAYFCASSPPGGSEKLFFGSGTQLSVL.

The chain uses TRBV6-2 or TRBV6-3 and TRBJ1-5; 10 bases line up with TRBD1. Unmatched junction bases numbered 20, after V lost 6 bases and J lost 6 bases. The CDR3 loop spans 19 amino acids. CDR1 and CDR2 (germline): MNHEY, SVGEGT. The CDR3 DNA sequence: TGTGCCAGCAGCCTCTCTCGGGGTGGACAGGGGGGTGGAAGTCAGCCCCAGCATTTT. This gives the protein CASSLSRGGQGGGSQPQHF.

This chain joins TRBV7-9 and TRBJ2-5; 7 bases align to TRBD1. The CDR3 runs 14 residues. The germline CDR1 and CDR2 sequences are SEHNR and FQNEAQ (reference sequence). V shed 1 base and J 5 bases; nucleotides not matched to a gene: 4. The CDR3 here is CASSLGQGWETQYF. The CDR3 nucleotides are TGTGCCAGCAGCTTAGGACAGGGCTGGGAGACCCAGTACTTC.

J is TRBJ2-1 and V is TRBV14; D possibly corresponds to TRBD2 (5 bases). Between the trimmed V and J ends, which lost 4 bases and 9 bases, there was a span of 25 bases. The CDR3 spans 17 residues. Germline CDR1 reads SGHDN; CDR2 reads FVKESK. For the CDR3, the DNA is TGTGCCAGCAGCCGTGCAAACAGCGGAGTACAGCGGAGTGAGCAGTTCTTC. Protein sequence: CASSRANSGVQRSEQFF.

The chain carries TRBV19 and TRBJ2-4; no firm D call. Germline CDR1 is LNHDA and CDR2 is SQIVND (reference sequence). The ends were cut back, 1 base at V and 0 bases at J, with 7 bases in the middle. The CDR3 runs to 15 residues. CDR3 DNA sequence: TGTGCCAGTAGTATAGCCACAATAGCCAAAAACATTCAGTACTTC. Its protein product is CASSIATIAKNIQYF. The complete variable domain, with remaining parts taken from reference TRBV19 and TRBJ2-4, reads DGGITQSPKYLFRKEGQNVTLSCEQNLNHDAMYWYRQDPGQGLRLIYYSQIVNDFQKGDIAEGYSVSREKKESFPLTVTSAQKNPTAFYLCASSIATIAKNIQYFGAGTRLSVL.

This sequence joins TRBV5-5 and TRBJ1-5; D is uncertain. The CDR3 contains 17 residues. From germline, CDR1 is SGHKS and CDR2 YYEKEE (reference sequence). Deletions cut 4 bases from V and 0 bases from J, with 17 bases between. CDR3 bases: TGTGCCAGCAGCCAAGGACGGGAGCGATATAGCAATCAGCCCCAGCATTTT. It encodes CASSQGRERYSNQPQHF.

The rearrangement links TRBV19 to TRBJ2-1; 7 bases are shared with TRBD1. The CDR3 consists of 16 residues. The junction had 9 bases not matched to a gene; V was cut back by 4 bases and J by 3 bases. Germline values: CDR1 LNHDA, CDR2 SQIVND (reference sequence). The CDR3 DNA is TGTGCCAGTAGTACCAGGGGGACAGCGGACTACAATGAGCAGTTCTTC. Residues: CASSTRGTADYNEQFF. Using reference TRBV19 and TRBJ2-1 for the parts outside the CDR3, the full variable domain is DGGITQSPKYLFRKEGQNVTLSCEQNLNHDAMYWYRQDPGQGLRLIYYSQIVNDFQKGDIAEGYSVSREKKESFPLTVTSAQKNPTAFYLCASSTRGTADYNEQFFGPGTRLTVL.

This rearrangement joins TRBV7-2 to TRBJ1-1; weak D call: TRBD1 (6 bases). The CDR3 runs 16 residues. V was clipped by 6 bases and J by 0 bases, with 17 bases between them. Germline assignment: CDR1 SGHTA and CDR2 FQGNSA. CDR3 protein: CASRFAQGGMNTEAFF. The CDR3 nucleotides read TGTGCCAGCAGGTTCGCACAGGGAGGGATGAACACTGAAGCTTTCTTT.

The genes are TRBV7-6 and TRBJ1-1, with 7 bases lining up with TRBD1. The CDR3 extends over 14 amino acids. The germline gives CDR1 SGHVS, CDR2 FNYEAQ. J lost 5 bases, V lost 5 bases, and 8 bases had no gene match. The DNA of the CDR3 is TGTGCCAGCAGCACCGGGACAGTGAGGACTGAAGCTTTCTTT. It codes for CASSTGTVRTEAFF.

The J gene is TRBJ2-7, the V gene TRBV6-5; D may be TRBD1 (6 bases). This CDR3 is built from 16 residues. CDR1 is MNHEY, CDR2 SVGAGI, per germline. The V and J ends lost 0 bases and 2 bases respectively, with 14 bases between them. The CDR3 loop reads CASSYSRQGKTYEQYF. Written as DNA, the CDR3 is TGTGCCAGCAGTTACTCGAGGCAGGGGAAGACCTACGAGCAGTACTTC.

J is TRBJ2-4 and V is TRBV7-2; 7 bases agree with TRBD1. This CDR3 spans 14 amino acids. V shed 5 bases, J shed 8 bases, and the junction held 9 bases outside the gene matches. Germline CDR1 and CDR2: SGHTA and FQGNSA. The CDR3 DNA sequence: TGTGCCAGCAGCAAGACAGGGACGTATGACATTCAGTACTTC. This gives the protein CASSKTGTYDIQYF.

This clone was picked up one time. This CDR3 is CASSLQTGPGNTIYF. The CDR3 DNA is TGTGCCAGCAGCCTCCAGACAGGGCCTGGAAACACCATATATTTT. The V call is TRBV9, the J call TRBJ1-3; 7 bases are shared with TRBD1. Germline assignment: CDR1 SGDLS and CDR2 YYNGEE. J lost 2 bases, V lost 4 bases, and 6 bases had no gene match. The CDR3 has 15 residues.

The chain joins TRBV18 to TRBJ1-5; D is possibly TRBD1 (6 bases). The CDR3 is made up of 13 amino acids. Germline V gives CDR1 KGHSH, CDR2 LQKENI. V was cut by 8 bases and J by 2 bases, with 10 bases left in between. In nucleotides, the CDR3 is TGTGCCAGCCAGGACAGCCGCAATCAGCCCCAGCATTTT. Residues: CASQDSRNQPQHF.

The chain links TRBV11-2 to TRBJ1-6; D is uncertain. Trimming stripped 1 base from V and 13 bases from J, with 11 bases between. In germline, CDR1 is SGHAT, CDR2 FQNNGV. This CDR3 has 13 residues. The CDR3, as DNA: TGTGCCAGCAGCTTAGTGGTTTCACTCCCCCTCCACTTT. Encoded protein: CASSLVVSLPLHF. The entire variable domain, with the rest obtained from reference TRBV11-2 and TRBJ1-6, is as follows: EAGVAQSPRYKIIEKRQSVAFWCNPISGHATLYWYQQILGQGPKLLIQFQNNGVVDDSQLPKDRFSAERLKGVDSTLKIQPAKLEDSAVYLCASSLVVSLPLHFGNGTRLTVT.